The present T cell receptor beta chain was sequenced within a study of blood T cell repertoires in COVID-19. Study-wide context: The cDNA or gDNA used as material had been derived from T cells, B-cell-depleted T cells, or PBMCs.

The ends were cut back, 4 bases at V and 7 bases at J, with 11 bases in the middle. CDR1 is SGHNT and CDR2 is YYREEE in the germline V gene (reference sequence). The CDR3 runs 12 residues. In the original analysis: Reference gene primers were amplified, and this amplification served to estimate nucleated cell counts. Clones were sequenced by immunoSEQ multiplex PCR, and TCRdb holds only the in-frame ones, with some missing. The V and J calls and the clone size are those of that table, but D and trimming were determined from the DNA. Among around 15,000 clones listed, 88% were seen once. The genes are TRBV5-4 and TRBJ2-5; no reliable D call. The origin of this receptor is a human donor in a cohort sampled during active COVID-19. Sequenced sample: peripheral blood. DNA for the CDR3: TGTGCCAGCAGCCTCCGGTCGGGGACCCAGTACTTC. Amino acids: CASSLRSGTQYF. The entire variable domain, with the rest obtained from reference TRBV5-4 and TRBJ2-5, is as follows: ETGVTQSPTHLIKTRGQQVTLRCSSQSGHNTVSWYQQALGQGPQFIFQYYREEENGRGNFPPRFSGLQFPNYSSELNVNALELDDSALYLCASSLRSGTQYFGPGTRLLVL.